The rows below give T cell receptor beta chains drawn from one sample of a study of spatial heterogeneity in lung cancer. MiXCR, applied by TCRdb to the 5' RACE reads, yields one record per CDR3 protein. The sample contains approximately 25,000 distinct CDR3 sequences, roughly 9% of which appear only once. Here the sequenced sample was lung tumor tissue, taken at surgery. The receptor set was obtained from a male donor with early-stage non-small cell lung cancer. CDR3s include the opening cysteine and the closing phenylalanine or tryptophan. A D gene is named only where the DNA matches it firmly. Where a row states a size, it is once, few, many or the class of an expanded clone; other rows omit it.

v_call	j_call	d_call	clone_size	cdr3_aa	cdr3_nt
TRBV9	TRBJ1-3	NA	many	CASSPSGTPNSGNTIYF	TGTGCCAGCAGCCCCTCCGGGACGCCGAACTCTGGAAACACCATATATTTT
TRBV10-3	TRBJ1-1	TRBD1	many	CAISEQRGQGRNEAFF	TGTGCCATCAGTGAACAACGTGGACAGGGCCGTAATGAAGCTTTCTTT
TRBV5-1	TRBJ1-5	NA	many	CASSLGAGSSQPQHF	TGCGCCAGCAGCTTGGGGGCAGGTAGCTCTCAGCCCCAGCATTTT
TRBV28	TRBJ2-1	TRBD2	many	CASTHSAGGPVTEQFF	TGTGCCAGCACCCACTCCGCGGGAGGGCCCGTCACTGAGCAGTTCTTC
TRBV6-6	TRBJ2-1	NA	NA	CASSYDSTYNEQFF	TGTGCCAGCAGTTACGATAGCACCTACAATGAGCAGTTCTTC
TRBV27	TRBJ1-6	NA	many	CASGQKYNSPLHF	TGTGCCAGCGGACAGAAGTATAATTCACCCCTCCACTTT
TRBV11-2	TRBJ2-1	NA	few	CASSLSVSYNEQFF	TGTGCCAGCAGCCTTAGCGTCTCCTACAATGAGCAGTTCTTC
TRBV2	TRBJ2-5	NA	many	CASGEQETQYF	TGCGCCTCAGGGGAACAAGAGACCCAGTACTTC
TRBV29-1	TRBJ1-2	NA	medium-sized	CSVEIRALRNGYTF	TGCAGCGTTGAAATTCGGGCCTTAAGGAATGGCTACACCTTC
TRBV29-1	TRBJ2-1	TRBD2	many	CSVEDGTSGINEQFF	TGCAGCGTTGAAGACGGGACTAGCGGGATCAATGAGCAGTTCTTC
TRBV5-1	TRBJ2-7	NA	large	CASSLEGSKKYF	TGCGCCAGCAGCTTGGAGGGCAGCAAAAAGTACTTC
TRBV5-1	TRBJ2-1	NA	many	CASSFFVGFGYNEQFF	TGCGCCAGCAGCTTCTTCGTCGGGTTTGGGTACAATGAGCAGTTCTTC
TRBV6-6	TRBJ1-1	NA	many	CASQTGPNTEAFF	TGTGCCAGTCAGACCGGTCCGAACACTGAAGCTTTCTTT
TRBV2	TRBJ2-1	NA	many	CASMRGVEQFF	TGTGCCAGCATGAGGGGGGTGGAGCAGTTCTTC
TRBV10-2	TRBJ2-2	TRBD1	many	CASSRGTGQFTSRATGELFF	TGCGCCAGCAGTAGGGGGACAGGCCAGTTCACTAGTAGGGCCACCGGGGAGCTGTTTTTT
TRBV12-3/TRBV12-4	TRBJ2-1	TRBD1	medium-sized	CASSPGTGQYNEQFF	TGTGCCAGCAGTCCCGGGACAGGGCAATACAATGAGCAGTTCTTC
TRBV6-6	TRBJ2-1	TRBD2	many	CASSYSVAGGYNEQFF	TGTGCCAGCAGTTACTCGGTAGCGGGAGGATACAATGAGCAGTTCTTC
TRBV28	TRBJ2-2	TRBD2	few	CASSPYTSGRNTGELFF	TGTGCCAGCAGCCCCTATACTAGCGGGAGAAACACCGGGGAGCTGTTTTTT
TRBV10-3	TRBJ1-6	NA	NA	CAISEEQGPNSPLHF	TGTGCCATCAGTGAGGAGCAGGGTCCAAATTCACCCCTCCACTTT
TRBV25-1	TRBJ2-1	NA	many	CASSEWGNTYNEQFF	TGTGCCAGCAGTGAATGGGGGAATACCTACAATGAGCAGTTCTTC
TRBV20-1	TRBJ2-5	NA	many	CSGQFQETQYF	TGCAGTGGACAGTTCCAAGAGACCCAGTACTTC